A single sample is the source of the 19 T cell receptor beta chains below, sequenced in a study of T cells in localized non-small cell lung cancer. Repertoires were generated with immunoSEQ multiplex PCR, while TCRdb's copy carries only in-frame clones and drops some. The sample carries a few thousand clones, about 30% recorded once. Here the sequenced sample was normal lung tissue next to the tumor, taken before any cancer treatment. These receptors came from a man aged 35-75 years with stage I lung adenocarcinoma.

This clone was counted only a few times. The chain links TRBV9 to TRBJ1-1, with D possibly matching TRBD1 (5 bases). V lost 4 bases and J lost 6, with 16 bases in between. The CDR3 contains 14 residues. Germline lookup yields CDR1 SGDLS and CDR2 YYNGEE. The CDR3 reads CASSPQQGFSEAFF. CDR3 nucleotide sequence: TGTGCCAGCAGCCCCCAGCAGGGTTTCTCTGAAGCTTTCTTT.

Within the sample, this clone is medium-sized. The chain recombines TRBV9 with TRBJ2-7; possible D gene TRBD1, 5 bases. From germline, CDR1 is SGDLS and CDR2 YYNGEE. Trimming took 0 bases from V and 0 from J, leaving 10 bases between them. The CDR3 totals 15 residues. CDR3 bases: TGTGCCAGCAGCGTAGAGGCAGGGTCCTCCTACGAGCAGTACTTC. Encoded protein: CASSVEAGSSYEQYF.

This clone was detected only a few times. The chain uses TRBV15 and TRBJ1-1, with a weak D call TRBD1 (6 bases). Trimming shortened V by 0 bases and J by 3 bases, and 11 bases separated the two germline ends. The CDR3 is 15 amino acids. Germline CDR1 and CDR2: LNHNV and YYDKDF (reference sequence). The CDR3 sequence: CATSRDRGEYTEAFF. The DNA for the CDR3 is TGTGCCACCAGCAGAGACAGGGGTGAGTACACTGAAGCTTTCTTT.

V and J are TRBV28 and TRBJ2-1; TRBD2 matches 12 bases. The CDR3 totals 16 residues. The V and J ends lost 3 bases and 4 bases, in that order; junction bases with no gene match: 4. Germline loops: CDR1 MDHEN, CDR2 SYDVKM. CDR3: CASSFTSGGFYNEQFF. CDR3 DNA sequence: TGTGCCAGCAGTTTCACTAGCGGGGGGTTTTACAATGAGCAGTTCTTC.

In its sample, this clone was seen a few times. The chain combines TRBV11-3 with TRBJ2-1; D gene ambiguous. The V gene's germline CDR1 is SGHNT and CDR2 YENEEA. The CDR3 extends over 15 amino acids. The germline V and J ends were trimmed by 2 bases and 1 base, with 9 bases remaining between them. CDR3 protein: CASSLRAGSYNEQFF. CDR3 DNA: TGTGCCAGCAGCTTAAGGGCAGGTTCCTACAATGAGCAGTTCTTC.

By sample fraction, this clone is large. Other nucleotide sequences from this sample produce the same CDR3. The V call is TRBV15, the J call TRBJ1-2; weak D call: TRBD1 (5 bases). Trimming stripped 0 bases from V and 4 bases from J, with 12 bases between. CDR1 is LNHNV and CDR2 is YYDKDF in the germline V gene (reference sequence). The CDR3 covers 15 residues. Here the CDR3 reads CATSRDSQGSYGYTF. The CDR3 DNA is TGTGCCACCAGCAGAGATAGCCAGGGAAGCTATGGCTACACCTTC.

The rearrangement uses TRBV19 and TRBJ1-5, with 10 bases matching TRBD1. The CDR3 length is 18 residues. Germline values: CDR1 LNHDA, CDR2 SQIVND (reference sequence). Trimming cost V 3 bases and J 0 bases; bases outside gene matches: 8. As DNA, the CDR3 is TGTGCCAGTAGTATCGGGACAGGGGCAGGGAATAGCAATCAGCCCCAGCATTTT. This codes for CASSIGTGAGNSNQPQHF.

The J gene is TRBJ1-2, the V gene TRBV29-1, with a weak D call TRBD1 (5 bases). Trimming pared 2 bases from V and 6 bases from J, leaving 13 bases between. The CDR3 consists of 13 residues. The germline V gene has CDR1 SQVTM and CDR2 ANQGSEA. The DNA of the CDR3 is TGCAGCGTTGAAAAGGGGAGTGCGCATGGCTACACCTTC. Its translation is CSVEKGSAHGYTF.

By its share, this clone is medium-sized. J is TRBJ2-1 and V is TRBV9, with D perhaps matching TRBD2 (6 bases). The CDR3 runs 16 residues. V was trimmed by 0 bases and J by 6 bases, leaving 16 bases between them. Germline V gene sequence: CDR1 SGDLS, CDR2 YYNGEE. This CDR3 is CASSVEGSPGVNEQFF. CDR3 DNA sequence: TGTGCCAGCAGCGTAGAAGGGTCGCCGGGGGTCAATGAGCAGTTCTTC. The full variable domain, completed using reference TRBV9 and TRBJ2-1, is DSGVTQTPKHLITATGQRVTLRCSPRSGDLSVYWYQQSLDQGLQFLIQYYNGEERAKGNILERFSAQQFPDLHSELNLSSLELGDSALYFCASSVEGSPGVNEQFFGPGTRLTVL.

V usage is TRBV6-8 and J usage is TRBJ2-3; D might be TRBD1 or TRBD2, each matching 6 bases. V gave up 2 bases and J gave up 1 base, with 10 bases separating them. CDR1 and CDR2 from the germline V gene are MNHGY and SAAAGT. The CDR3 runs 15 residues. CDR3 in DNA: TGTGCCAGCAGTTACCACGGGGGCGGCACAGATACGCAGTATTTT. It yields the protein CASSYHGGGTDTQYF.

CDR3 in amino acids: CASSETSGGADTQYF. The CDR3 region has the DNA TGTGCCAGCAGTGAGACTAGCGGGGGGGCAGATACGCAGTATTTT. The chain joins TRBV6-8 to TRBJ2-3; 14 nucleotides match TRBD2. V was clipped by 5 bases and J by 4 bases; unmatched bases: 2. CDR1 is MNHGY and CDR2 is SAAAGT in the germline V gene. The CDR3 covers 15 residues.

This clone was picked up a small number of times. The V call is TRBV10-2, the J call TRBJ2-2; the D gene could be TRBD1 or TRBD2 (6 bases each). Germline loops: CDR1 WSHSY, CDR2 SAAADI. The CDR3 runs 13 residues. V was pared by 10 bases and J by 6 bases, with 15 bases between. The CDR3 spells CATRRGVPGELFF. The CDR3 DNA reads TGCGCCACCCGAAGGGGGGTGCCCGGGGAGCTGTTTTTT.

This chain connects TRBV25-1 to TRBJ2-2, with TRBD2 identical over 8 bases. Germline CDR1 reads MGHDK; CDR2 reads SYGVNS. V lost 5 bases, J lost 4 bases, and 6 bases stayed unmatched. CDR3 length: 15 residues. CDR3 protein: CASSIGLAVTGELFF. The CDR3 DNA is TGTGCCAGCAGTATCGGACTAGCAGTCACCGGGGAGCTGTTTTTT. Full variable domain (outside the CDR3, taken from reference TRBV25-1 and TRBJ2-2): EADIYQTPRYLVIGTGKKITLECSQTMGHDKMYWYQQDPGMELHLIHYSYGVNSTEKGDLSSESTVSRIRTEHFPLTLESARPSHTSQYLCASSIGLAVTGELFFGEGSRLTVL.

This clone occurred a few times. The chain combines TRBV10-3 with TRBJ2-2; 12 positions match TRBD2. CDR1 is ENHRY and CDR2 is SYGVKD in the germline V gene. The CDR3 sequence is 16 residues long. Trimming took 2 bases from V and 9 from J; bases not matched to a gene: 7. The CDR3, as DNA: TGTGCCATCAGTGAGCCTCTAGCGGGGGGGATCCGGGAGCTGTTTTTT. It specifies CAISEPLAGGIRELFF.

Only a few counts were recorded for this clone. The chain carries TRBV7-6 and TRBJ1-1; the D is unclear. V lost 5 bases and J 0 bases, leaving 13 bases between the germline ends. Germline CDR1 is SGHVS and CDR2 is FNYEAQ. The CDR3 loop spans 15 amino acids. The CDR3 DNA reads TGTGCCAGCAGCCAAGGGTCGGCTTTGAACACTGAAGCTTTCTTT. It is translated as CASSQGSALNTEAFF.

V and J are TRBV6-7 and TRBJ2-7, with 7 bases fitting TRBD1. TRBV6-7 has ORF status, its function being uncertain. The CDR3 totals 12 residues. Losses at the gene ends were 8 bases for V and 2 bases for J; bases not matched to a gene: 3. CDR3 sequence: CASQTGPYEQYF. In DNA, the CDR3 is TGTGCCAGCCAGACAGGGCCCTACGAGCAGTACTTC.

This clone ranks as medium-sized. At one of its ends the junction is not consistent with the germline gene, which may arise from a read error. This chain joins TRBV6-8 and TRBJ2-2; the D is unclear. This CDR3 has 13 residues. The germline V gene has CDR1 MNHGY and CDR2 SAAAGT. Here the CDR3 DNA reads TGTGCCAGCAGTGACTCAGGAACCGGGGAGCTGTTTTTT. This gives the protein CASSDSGTGELFF.

The table lists this clone with a few counts. V usage is TRBV19 and J usage is TRBJ2-6; D gene unclear. The CDR3 is 16 amino acids. V was cut by 5 bases and J by 4 bases, with 15 bases left in between. Germline lookup yields CDR1 LNHDA and CDR2 SQIVND (reference sequence). The chain's CDR3 is CASSFLSDSGANVLTF. The CDR3 DNA is TGTGCCAGTAGTTTTTTGAGCGATAGCGGGGCCAACGTCCTGACTTTC.

A few counts support this clone. The V and J genes are TRBV19 and TRBJ2-1; D gene ambiguous. Trimming cost V 1 base and J 7 bases, with 11 bases left between them. This CDR3 is built from 14 residues. Germline V gene lookup returns CDR1 LNHDA and CDR2 SQIVND (reference sequence). This CDR3 is CASSIADTGNEQFF. The CDR3 DNA is TGTGCCAGTAGTATAGCGGATACTGGTAATGAGCAGTTCTTC.